This T cell receptor (beta chain) stems from a study of CD8 T cells in ankylosing spondylitis. Each CDR3 protein gets one entry after TCRdb re-called the 5' RACE reads with MiXCR. The data contain hundreds of thousands of distinct CDR3 sequences, around 20% of them singletons. This clonotype showed up just a few times. This TCR was sampled from a male donor with ankylosing spondylitis or in good health (not recorded which). Source material: blood, either unsorted or a sorted T cell fraction (not recorded which).

DNA for the CDR3: TGTGCCATCAGTGCGGACGGACAGGGTTACGAGCAGTACGTC. This encodes CAISADGQGYEQYV. The gene calls are TRBV10-3 and TRBJ2-7; 8 positions match TRBD1. The V gene end was trimmed by 4 bases and the J gene end by 4 bases; junction bases not matched to a gene: 6. Germline CDR1 reads ENHRY; CDR2 reads SYGVKD. The CDR3 consists of 14 residues.